One and the same sample provided the 19 T cell receptor beta chains below, sequenced in a study of T cells in Graves' hyperthyroidism and ophthalmopathy. TCR beta CDR3 region amplification was performed from RNA transcripts. First-round RT-PCR targeting the TCR CDR3 was performed with the HTBI primer set. MiXCR was run by TCRdb on the multiplex PCR reads, yielding one entry per CDR3 protein. The data contain almost 600,000 distinct CDR3 sequences, around 46% of them singletons. The specimen was peripheral blood or thyroid tissue (not recorded which). The origin of the receptors is a woman aged 18-29 years with Graves' hyperthyroidism.

This clonotype was counted a few times. The chain is built from TRBV19 and TRBJ2-2; 8 bases are a match to TRBD2. J lost 0 bases, V lost 7 bases, and 10 bases had no gene match. The CDR3 runs to 17 residues. Germline assignment: CDR1 LNHDA and CDR2 SQIVND (reference sequence). The CDR3 sequence is CASKRSGGETNTGELFF. The CDR3, as DNA: TGTGCCAGTAAGCGATCGGGAGGGGAAACGAACACCGGGGAGCTGTTTTTT.

In this sample, this clonotype turned up many times. The rearrangement uses TRBV20-1 and TRBJ1-5, with a tentative D call TRBD1 (5 bases). Germline V gene sequence: CDR1 DFQATT, CDR2 SNEGSKA (reference sequence). Trimming shortened V by 2 bases and J by 6 bases, and 11 bases separated the two germline ends. This CDR3 region has 13 residues. CDR3 coding DNA: TGCAGTGCTAGACTCGGGGGTGGTCAGCCCCAGCATTTT. Translating gives CSARLGGGQPQHF.

The chain uses TRBV2 and TRBJ1-4; D ambiguous. Trimming cost V 5 bases and J 11 bases, with 24 bases left between them. The germline V gene encodes CDR1 SNHLY and CDR2 FYNNEI. The CDR3 covers 16 residues. The CDR3 region is CASSLSFLEGRRKLFF. The CDR3 region has the DNA TGTGCCAGCAGTTTATCGTTTCTAGAGGGTCGGCGGAAACTGTTTTTT.

Many counts were recorded for this clonotype. This chain connects TRBV24-1 to TRBJ1-5, with D perhaps TRBD1 (5 bases). Germline CDR1 is KGHDR and CDR2 is SFDVKD. The CDR3 loop spans 14 amino acids. The ends were cut back, 5 bases at V and 7 bases at J, with 14 bases in the middle. The CDR3, as DNA: TGTGCCACCAGTGGGGGGGAGACAAAACAGCCCCAGCATTTT. Translation: CATSGGETKQPQHF.

The J gene is TRBJ2-3, the V gene TRBV20-1; 12 positions match TRBD2. Germline trimming cut 3 bases from V and 3 bases from J; bases unmatched to any gene: 1. The germline gives CDR1 DFQATT, CDR2 SNEGSKA (reference sequence). The CDR3 covers 14 residues. Here the CDR3 reads CSARGTSGTDTQYF. The CDR3 DNA sequence: TGCAGTGCTAGGGGGACTAGCGGGACAGATACGCAGTATTTT.

This clonotype was observed many times. This chain connects TRBV24-1 to TRBJ2-5; 7 bases line up with TRBD1. Germline CDR1 KGHDR, CDR2 SFDVKD. Trimming took 4 bases from V and 1 from J; bases not matched to a gene: 5. The CDR3 length is 15 residues. The CDR3 is CATSDPDRRQETQYF. The CDR3 DNA reads TGTGCCACCAGTGACCCGGACAGGCGCCAAGAGACCCAGTACTTC.

This sequence joins TRBV24-1 and TRBJ2-7, with 14 bases fitting TRBD2. The junction had 9 bases not matched to a gene; V was cut back by 6 bases and J by 6 bases. Per the germline V gene, CDR1 is KGHDR and CDR2 is SFDVKD. This CDR3 comprises 16 residues. In nucleotides, the CDR3 is TGTGCCACCAGTACGGCGACTAGCGGGAGGGCTCTCGAGCAGTACTTC. Amino acids: CATSTATSGRALEQYF.

V usage is TRBV29-1 and J usage is TRBJ1-2; D perhaps matches TRBD1 (6 bases). Germline CDR1 and CDR2: SQVTM and ANQGSEA. V dropped 6 bases and J dropped 6 bases, with 20 bases sitting between them. CDR3 length equals 14 residues. This chain's CDR3 is CSVRERGPTNGYTF. CDR3 DNA: TGCAGCGTGAGGGAGCGGGGGCCGACGAATGGCTACACCTTC.

This clonotype was counted many times. The chain couples TRBV5-1 to TRBJ1-1; 7 bases match TRBD1. The CDR3 is made up of 13 amino acids. Germline V lookup: CDR1 SGHRS, CDR2 YFSETQ. V lost 6 bases, J lost 5 bases, and 7 bases stayed unmatched. The CDR3 DNA is TGCGCCAGCACATCAGGGGGAGGGACTGAAGCTTTCTTT. It specifies CASTSGGGTEAFF.

The chain recombines TRBV29-1 with TRBJ1-4; 7 bases agree with TRBD1. The CDR3 runs to 15 residues. V was clipped by 5 bases and J by 8 bases; unmatched bases: 14. Germline CDR1 and CDR2: SQVTM and ANQGSEA. CDR3 nucleotides: TGCAGCGTTAGTCTGGAGGGGGCAATGGGAGAAAAACTGTTTTTT. It specifies CSVSLEGAMGEKLFF.

This clonotype was observed a single time. The chain uses TRBV29-1 and TRBJ1-5; D perhaps matches TRBD1 (5 bases). The CDR3 is made up of 14 amino acids. Germline loops: CDR1 SQVTM, CDR2 ANQGSEA. V lost 4 bases, J lost 3 bases, and 13 bases lay in between. In DNA form, the CDR3 reads TGCAGCGTTGCTTGGGGGGTAGACAATCAGCCCCAGCATTTT. Encoded protein: CSVAWGVDNQPQHF. Based on the CDR3 plus reference TRBV29-1 and TRBJ1-5, the full variable domain is SAVISQKPSRDICQRGTSLTIQCQVDSQVTMMFWYRQQPGQSLTLIATANQGSEATYESGFVIDKFPISRPNLTFSTLTVSNMSPEDSSIYLCSVAWGVDNQPQHFGDGTRLSIL.

By frequency in the sample, this clonotype is medium-sized (0.01 to 0.1%). The chain links TRBV29-1 to TRBJ1-2; TRBD1 matches 8 bases. The CDR3 loop spans 12 amino acids. After removal of 3 bases from V and 7 bases from J, the junction contained 4 bases not matched to a gene. CDR1 and CDR2 (germline): SQVTM, ANQGSEA. The DNA of the CDR3 is TGCAGCGTTGAGCGGACAGGGACTGGCTACACCTTC. It yields the protein CSVERTGTGYTF.

This clonotype was picked up many times. The chain carries TRBV4-1 and TRBJ1-2; D call uncertain. Germline CDR1 reads MGHRA; CDR2 reads YSYEKL. The V end lost 0 bases, the J end lost 7 bases, and 9 bases lay between the germline ends. The CDR3 runs 13 residues. The CDR3 nucleotides are TGCGCCAGCAGCCAAGATACCGCCATTGGCTACACCTTC. Amino acid sequence: CASSQDTAIGYTF.

There are a few counts of this clonotype. The rearrangement uses TRBV29-1 and TRBJ2-3, with 7 nucleotides matching TRBD2. The V gene's germline CDR1 is SQVTM and CDR2 ANQGSEA. This CDR3 contains 12 residues. Trimming removed 4 bases from V and 5 bases from J; junction bases left unmatched: 3. CDR3 region: CSVGGGGDTQYF. CDR3 sequence (DNA): TGCAGCGTTGGGGGGGGAGGAGATACGCAGTATTTT.

The chain recombines TRBV27 with TRBJ2-7, with 9 bases identical to TRBD1. CDR1 is MNHEY and CDR2 is SMNVEV in the germline V gene (reference sequence). The CDR3 is 13 amino acids. V was clipped by 6 bases and J by 12 bases; unmatched bases: 12. DNA for the CDR3: TGTGCCAGCAGGGCCGGGACAGGGAACAGTCCGTACTTC. Translating gives CASRAGTGNSPYF.

The chain has TRBV5-1 and TRBJ1-2, with D hard to call. Per the germline V gene, CDR1 is SGHRS and CDR2 is YFSETQ. V was shortened by 3 bases and J by 2 bases, with 14 bases between the two germline ends. The CDR3 contains 15 residues. Here the CDR3 reads CASSSNPAGNYGYTF. In nucleotides, the CDR3 is TGCGCCAGCAGCTCCAACCCTGCAGGCAACTATGGCTACACCTTC.

This clonotype came up many times. This chain uses TRBV5-1 with TRBJ1-2, with TRBD1 matching 9 bases. Germline CDR1 and CDR2: SGHRS and YFSETQ. Trimming at V came to 2 bases and at J to 9 bases, leaving 5 bases not matched to a gene. The CDR3 runs 13 residues. CDR3 amino acids: CASSLTGTGSYTF. In DNA form, the CDR3 reads TGCGCCAGCAGCTTAACCGGGACAGGGAGCTACACCTTC.

The chain joins TRBV5-8 to TRBJ2-5, with 7 bases aligning to TRBD1. In germline, CDR1 is SGHTS, CDR2 YDEGEE. J lost 4 bases, V lost 3 bases, and 6 bases had no gene match. The CDR3 consists of 14 residues. The CDR3 protein is CASSSTGTAETQYF. CDR3 DNA: TGTGCCAGCAGCTCGACAGGGACGGCAGAGACCCAGTACTTC.

This chain links TRBV29-1 with TRBJ1-1; 8 bases align to TRBD1. Unmatched junction bases numbered 20, after V lost 3 bases and J lost 5 bases. The CDR3 consists of 18 residues. Germline assignment: CDR1 SQVTM and CDR2 ANQGSEA. The CDR3 protein is CSVELPWSAGTGGTEAFF. CDR3 coding DNA: TGCAGCGTTGAGCTCCCATGGTCGGCCGGGACAGGAGGGACTGAAGCTTTCTTT.